Listed below are T cell receptor beta chains from one sample, sequenced in a study of CD8 T cells in ankylosing spondylitis. TCRdb redid the calling of the 5' RACE reads with MiXCR, one entry per CDR3 protein. Of under 200,000 distinct CDR3 sequences listed, 10% to 15% were seen once; the top ten hold 9.5% to 12%. The sequencing sample was made of blood, either unsorted or a sorted T cell fraction (not recorded which). These receptors were obtained from a female donor with ankylosing spondylitis or in good health (not recorded which). The CDR3 runs from the conserved cysteine through the conserved F or W. The D gene is left open where the match is weak. Only part of the rows carry a size: once, few, many, or a class if the clone is expanded.

v_call	clone_size	d_call	j_call	cdr3_aa	cdr3_nt
TRBV20-1	many	.	TRBJ2-7	CSAREGRAYEQYF	TGCAGTGCTAGAGAAGGCAGGGCCTACGAGCAGTACTTC
TRBV5-6	.	TRBD1	TRBJ2-1	CASSPGQVCYNEQFF	TGTGCCAGCAGCCCGGGACAGGTCTGCTACAATGAGCAGTTCTTC
TRBV11-2	few	TRBD2	TRBJ2-1	CASSLGVSGLTNEQFF	TGTGCCAGCAGCCTAGGAGTTAGCGGGCTTACAAATGAGCAGTTCTTC
TRBV7-2	many	.	TRBJ2-7	CASSKTGFEQYF	TGTGCCAGCAGCAAAACGGGGTTCGAGCAGTACTTC
TRBV20-1	many	.	TRBJ1-6	CSAAGLPENSPLHF	TGCAGTGCCGCCGGGCTCCCAGAGAATTCACCCCTCCACTTT
TRBV27	many	.	TRBJ2-1	CASKIYDEQFF	TGTGCCAGCAAAATTTACGATGAGCAGTTCTTC
TRBV5-1	few	TRBD2	TRBJ2-1	CANPGGDPLNEQFF	TGCGCCAACCCTGGGGGGGACCCTCTAAATGAGCAGTTCTTC
TRBV5-1	.	TRBD2	TRBJ2-1	CASSGRTSGADNEQFF	TGCGCCAGCAGCGGACGGACTAGCGGGGCCGACAATGAGCAGTTCTTC
TRBV24-1	many	TRBD1	TRBJ2-3	CATGTDRTDTQYF	TGTGCCACGGGGACAGACCGCACAGATACGCAGTATTTT
TRBV3-1	.	.	TRBJ2-1	CASSQDPGEYNEQFF	TGTGCCAGCAGCCAAGACCCGGGAGAGTACAATGAGCAGTTCTTC
TRBV6-2/TRBV6-3	many	TRBD1	TRBJ2-7	CASSLPGQGYEQYF	TGTGCCAGCAGCTTGCCGGGACAGGGCTACGAGCAGTACTTC
TRBV4-3	many	.	TRBJ1-2	CASSQDDYGYTF	TGCGCCAGCAGCCAAGATGACTATGGCTACACCTTC
TRBV4-2	many	.	TRBJ1-2	CASSQGLNYGYTF	TGTGCCAGCAGCCAAGGACTGAACTATGGCTACACCTTC
TRBV3-1	.	TRBD1	TRBJ1-5	CASSQEGTGAGQPQHF	TGTGCCAGCAGCCAAGAGGGGACAGGGGCCGGTCAGCCCCAGCATTTT
TRBV5-1	many	.	TRBJ2-3	CASSLFSGNLDTQYF	TGCGCCAGCAGCTTGTTTTCCGGGAATTTAGATACGCAGTATTTT
TRBV7-9	many	TRBD2	TRBJ2-1	CASGYPGGPNEQFF	TGTGCCAGCGGCTACCCGGGAGGGCCTAATGAGCAGTTCTTC
TRBV28	many	TRBD2	TRBJ2-1	CASSLTSGRFAYEQFF	TGTGCCAGCAGCCTGACTAGCGGGAGATTCGCCTATGAGCAGTTCTTC
TRBV4-3	many	TRBD1	TRBJ1-1	CASSQDRALNTEAFF	TGCGCCAGCAGCCAGGACAGGGCCTTGAACACTGAAGCTTTCTTT
TRBV20-1	many	TRBD2	TRBJ2-3	CSAIASGMSTDTQYF	TGCAGTGCTATCGCTAGCGGGATGAGTACAGATACGCAGTATTTT
TRBV11-2	many	.	TRBJ1-1	CASSLKGLGVRDTEAFF	TGTGCCAGCAGCCTGAAGGGGTTGGGGGTAAGGGACACTGAAGCTTTCTTT
TRBV15	.	TRBD2	TRBJ2-1	CATRDSGRARTYNEQFF	TGTGCCACCAGAGATAGCGGGAGGGCCAGAACCTACAATGAGCAGTTCTTC
TRBV30	few	.	TRBJ2-1	CAWNLRNEQFF	TGTGCCTGGAATTTGCGAAATGAGCAGTTCTTC
TRBV15	few	.	TRBJ2-2	CATGGPGELFF	TGTGCCACCGGAGGTCCCGGGGAGCTGTTTTTT
TRBV12-3/TRBV12-4	many	.	TRBJ2-7	CASRPTGNYEQYF	TGTGCCAGCAGACCCACAGGGAACTACGAGCAGTACTTC
TRBV20-1	many	.	TRBJ2-7	CSARGRAGYEQYF	TGCAGTGCTAGAGGCAGGGCGGGCTACGAGCAGTACTTC
TRBV25-1	many	.	TRBJ1-2	CASSEYSVDYTF	TGTGCCAGCAGTGAATACAGCGTTGACTACACCTTC
TRBV20-1	.	.	TRBJ1-1	CSARALQGRTEAFF	TGCAGTGCTAGAGCCTTACAGGGTAGGACTGAAGCTTTCTTT
TRBV7-3	many	.	TRBJ1-2	CASSLDRSTGGYTF	TGTGCCAGCAGCTTAGACAGATCGACGGGAGGCTACACCTTC
TRBV6-2/TRBV6-3	.	.	TRBJ2-5	CASSPGSQQTQYF	TGTGCCAGCAGTCCTGGGAGTCAACAGACCCAGTACTTC
TRBV3-1	many	.	TRBJ2-1	CASSYSNSEQFF	TGTGCCAGCAGCTACAGCAACTCTGAGCAGTTCTTC
TRBV15	many	.	TRBJ1-4	CATSRGQVATNEKLFF	TGTGCCACCAGCAGAGGACAGGTTGCAACTAATGAAAAACTGTTTTTT
TRBV27	many	.	TRBJ1-2	CAREDALYTF	TGTGCCCGCGAGGACGCCCTGTACACCTTC
TRBV20-1	many	.	TRBJ1-5	CSARDSLGLGNQPQHF	TGCAGTGCTAGAGATAGCCTAGGGCTGGGCAATCAGCCCCAGCATTTT
TRBV5-1	many	.	TRBJ2-5	CASSSGQPGFETQYF	TGCGCCAGCAGCTCCGGACAGCCGGGATTCGAGACCCAGTACTTC
TRBV7-9	.	.	TRBJ1-1	CASSYEGGAEAFF	TGTGCCAGCAGCTACGAGGGAGGCGCTGAAGCTTTCTTT
TRBV29-1	many	.	TRBJ2-1	CSVWNNEQFF	TGCAGCGTTTGGAACAATGAGCAGTTCTTC
TRBV30	.	.	TRBJ2-3	CAWSPRTDSTDTQYF	TGTGCCTGGAGTCCCCGGACCGATAGCACAGATACGCAGTATTTT
TRBV7-9	.	.	TRBJ1-1	CASSTGGGGTEAFF	TGTGCCAGCAGTACCGGGGGAGGTGGCACTGAAGCTTTCTTT